A selection of T cell receptor beta chains follows, all from one sample in a study of cytomegalovirus exposure and HLA in healthy donors. Repertoires were generated with immunoSEQ multiplex PCR, while TCRdb's copy carries only in-frame clones and drops some. The table records about 160,000 clones, 86% of them present only once. Sequenced: PBMCs. These receptor sequences come from a woman aged 25 to 39 in good health and CMV-seronegative. Both conserved end residues are part of each CDR3. Fields, in order: CDR3 protein, CDR3 DNA, D gene, V gene, clone size, J gene. A D gene is named only where the DNA matches it firmly. Some rows have no size entry. The others give once, few or many, or a class for an expanded clone.

CAISPTFRGGGQPQHF	TGTGCCATCAGTCCCACCTTTCGGGGGGGCGGGCAGCCCCAGCATTTT	.	TRBV10-3	.	TRBJ1-5
CASSAGTGATNYGYTF	TGTGCCAGCAGCGCCGGGACAGGGGCTACTAACTATGGCTACACCTTC	TRBD1	TRBV5-6	.	TRBJ1-2
CASSLAPVRVRTGADGYTF	TGCGCCAGCAGCTTGGCCCCTGTTAGGGTGAGAACAGGGGCCGATGGCTACACCTTC	TRBD1	TRBV5-1	.	TRBJ1-2
CASSLLARPSSGNTIYF	TGTGCCAGCAGCTTATTGGCCAGACCCTCCTCTGGAAACACCATATATTTT	.	TRBV7-8	.	TRBJ1-3
CASSETRETQYF	TGTGCCAGCAGTGAAACGAGAGAGACCCAGTACTTC	.	TRBV6-1	.	TRBJ2-5
CASSEAGYGYTF	TGTGCCAGCAGTGAAGCGGGCTATGGCTACACCTTC	.	TRBV25-1	few	TRBJ1-2
CASSTPNRGRSNQPQHF	TGTGCCAGTAGTACCCCTAACAGGGGGCGAAGCAATCAGCCCCAGCATTTT	TRBD1	TRBV19	.	TRBJ1-5
CASSPLSQGAHQPQHF	TGTGCCAGCAGTCCCCTTTCACAGGGGGCGCATCAGCCCCAGCATTTT	TRBD1	TRBV27	.	TRBJ1-5
CASSDGGGNQPQHF	TGTGCCAGCAGCGACGGGGGAGGAAATCAGCCCCAGCATTTT	.	TRBV9	few	TRBJ1-5
CASSLSGVAEEKLFF	TGTGCCAGCAGCTTATCGGGAGTTGCGGAAGAAAAACTGTTTTTT	.	TRBV7-2	.	TRBJ1-4
CASSLRGGSSEQFF	TGTGCCAGCAGCTTAAGGGGCGGGAGCTCTGAGCAGTTCTTC	TRBD2	TRBV7-3	once	TRBJ2-1
CASSYSGGPGYEQYF	TGTGCCAGCAGTTACTCCGGGGGGCCGGGCTACGAGCAGTACTTC	.	TRBV6-5	.	TRBJ2-7
CASTQSRGQGSVRAGANVLTF	TGCGCCAGCACCCAGTCTCGGGGACAGGGATCCGTCAGAGCTGGGGCCAACGTCCTGACTTTC	TRBD1	TRBV4-1	.	TRBJ2-6
CASSQTLDRGSDYGYTF	TGTGCCAGCAGCCAGACACTGGACAGGGGTTCGGACTATGGCTACACCTTC	TRBD1	TRBV14	once	TRBJ1-2
CASSLATGAVSPLHF	TGCGCCAGCAGCTTGGCCACGGGGGCGGTCTCACCCCTCCACTTT	.	TRBV5-1	.	TRBJ1-6
CASTQGNQPQHF	TGTGCCAGTACCCAGGGAAATCAGCCCCAGCATTTT	.	TRBV19	few	TRBJ1-5
CSVDEGEYTEAFF	TGCAGCGTTGATGAGGGGGAGTACACTGAAGCTTTCTTT	.	TRBV29-1	.	TRBJ1-1
CATSRQSSSYEQYF	TGTGCCACCAGCAGACAGTCCAGCTCCTACGAGCAGTACTTC	.	TRBV15	.	TRBJ2-7
CASSSGSVNTGELFF	TGTGCCAGCAGCTCGGGGTCCGTCAACACCGGGGAGCTGTTTTTT	.	TRBV5-4	.	TRBJ2-2
CASRGQGEETQYF	TGTGCCAGCAGAGGACAGGGGGAGGAGACCCAGTACTTC	TRBD1	TRBV2	.	TRBJ2-5
CASSEDRPWAEAFF	TGTGCCAGCAGTGAAGATCGCCCATGGGCTGAAGCTTTCTTT	.	TRBV25-1	.	TRBJ1-1
CASSEGGPQPQHF	TGTGCCAGCAGTGAAGGGGGACCCCAGCCCCAGCATTTT	.	TRBV2	once	TRBJ1-5
CASSIQGANYGYTF	TGTGCCAGTAGTATACAGGGGGCTAACTATGGCTACACCTTC	TRBD1	TRBV19	.	TRBJ1-2
CASSASSGGQLNQPQHF	TGTGCCAGTAGTGCCTCCTCGGGAGGACAGCTCAATCAGCCCCAGCATTTT	.	TRBV19	.	TRBJ1-5
CASSFAGDYNEQFF	TGTGCCAGCAGTTTTGCAGGGGACTACAATGAGCAGTTCTTC	.	TRBV28	.	TRBJ2-1
CASSAGLAGGPYEQYF	TGTGCCAGCAGCGCGGGACTAGCGGGAGGGCCTTACGAGCAGTACTTC	TRBD2	TRBV5-4	.	TRBJ2-7
CASSQDRGEGGYTF	TGCGCCAGCAGCCAAGATAGAGGGGAGGGTGGCTACACCTTC	.	TRBV4-3	.	TRBJ1-2
CASNDGGIGYSGRDRGSYGYTF	TGTGCCAGTAACGACGGTGGTATCGGATATTCTGGGCGAGACAGGGGGTCCTATGGCTACACCTTC	TRBD1	TRBV19	.	TRBJ1-2
CASRRDRDNEQFF	TGTGCCAGCAGGCGGGACAGAGACAATGAGCAGTTCTTC	.	TRBV2	.	TRBJ2-1
CSAQDQNTEAFF	TGCAGCGCCCAGGATCAGAACACTGAAGCTTTCTTT	.	TRBV29-1	.	TRBJ1-1
CASSLATGDYGYTF	TGCGCCAGCAGCTTGGCCACAGGGGACTATGGCTACACCTTC	TRBD1	TRBV5-1	.	TRBJ1-2
CASSLSAGGAFTEAFF	TGTGCCAGCAGTTTATCAGCAGGGGGCGCTTTCACTGAAGCTTTCTTT	TRBD1	TRBV27	.	TRBJ1-1
CASNYGQGPEAFF	TGTGCCAGCAACTACGGACAGGGGCCTGAAGCTTTCTTT	TRBD1	TRBV14	.	TRBJ1-1
CASRAGGEQYF	TGTGCCAGCCGCGCCGGAGGCGAGCAGTACTTC	.	TRBV6-5	.	TRBJ2-7
CASSPKDRIGEKLFF	TGTGCCAGCTCACCGAAGGACAGGATAGGGGAAAAACTGTTTTTT	TRBD1	TRBV18	.	TRBJ1-4
CASSLQGAGGYTF	TGTGCCAGCAGTTTACAGGGGGCTGGTGGCTACACCTTC	TRBD1	TRBV27	.	TRBJ1-2
CASSPSRVVNSPLHF	TGTGCCAGCTCACCCTCGCGGGTGGTGAATTCACCCCTCCACTTT	.	TRBV18	once	TRBJ1-6
CASRGLAGGPQETQYF	TGTGCCAGCAGGGGACTAGCGGGGGGGCCGCAGGAGACCCAGTACTTC	TRBD2	TRBV2	.	TRBJ2-5
CASRLSGTSTYEQYF	TGTGCCAGCAGACTCTCCGGGACTAGCACTTACGAGCAGTACTTC	TRBD2	TRBV27	.	TRBJ2-7
CASSVERLAGVPDTQYF	TGTGCCAGCAGCGTAGAAAGACTAGCGGGAGTCCCAGATACGCAGTATTTT	TRBD2	TRBV9	.	TRBJ2-3
CAISPGRSSYEQYF	TGTGCCATCAGCCCCGGACGGAGCTCCTACGAGCAGTACTTC	.	TRBV10-3	.	TRBJ2-7
CASSNGPRFDEQYF	TGTGCCAGCAGTAATGGGCCGCGATTCGACGAGCAGTACTTC	.	TRBV27	.	TRBJ2-7
CASSARERRYEQYF	TGTGCCAGCAGTGCCAGGGAAAGGAGGTACGAGCAGTACTTC	.	TRBV6-1	.	TRBJ2-7
CASSSRTNVAGELFF	TGTGCCAGCAGTTCCCGGACAAATGTAGCCGGGGAGCTGTTTTTT	.	TRBV27	once	TRBJ2-2
CASSVRQGTDTQYF	TGTGCCAGCAGTGTACGACAGGGGACAGATACGCAGTATTTT	TRBD1	TRBV6-1	.	TRBJ2-3
CASSLLLTGTRSNTEAFF	TGTGCCAGCAGCTTATTGTTGACAGGCACCCGATCGAACACTGAAGCTTTCTTT	.	TRBV5-6	.	TRBJ1-1
CATTIPGSFIQAVYGYTF	TGTGCCACCACTATACCGGGTTCCTTTATCCAAGCCGTCTATGGCTACACCTTC	.	TRBV28	.	TRBJ1-2
CASSQATGLNYGYTF	TGCGCCAGCAGCCAAGCGACAGGATTAAACTATGGCTACACCTTC	.	TRBV4-1	few	TRBJ1-2
CASSTGGGNQPQHF	TGTGCCAGCAGTACAGGGGGCGGCAATCAGCCCCAGCATTTT	TRBD1	TRBV28	.	TRBJ1-5
CASREMRGDLSGEQFF	TGTGCCAGCAGGGAGATGCGGGGGGACCTAAGTGGGGAGCAGTTCTTC	TRBD2	TRBV27	.	TRBJ2-1
CASSPVTGPNTEAFF	TGTGCCAGCAGCCCCGTAACAGGGCCGAACACTGAAGCTTTCTTT	.	TRBV11-1	.	TRBJ1-1
CASSVDLNYGYTF	TGTGCCAGCAGTGTAGACCTAAACTATGGCTACACCTTC	.	TRBV28	few	TRBJ1-2
CASSPGWGYSETQYF	TGTGCCAGCAGCCCGGGTTGGGGATATTCGGAGACCCAGTACTTC	.	TRBV6-6	.	TRBJ2-5
CASSLGQTNEKLFF	TGTGCCAGCAGCCTGGGACAGACTAATGAAAAACTGTTTTTT	TRBD1	TRBV7-2	.	TRBJ1-4